The clone carrying this T cell receptor beta chain appeared once. Its specificity is not known. At least 6.5 million PBMCs were isolated per sample. A second PCR, run for about 7 to 11 cycles, used a sample-barcoded 5' primer plus a J-beta primer mix. Tags on each cDNA molecule came from a template-switch adaptor with 12 random nucleotides. Via MiXCR, TCRdb re-called the 5' RACE reads, giving one row per CDR3 protein. The sample shows around 990,000 distinct CDR3 sequences, under 40% of them seen only once. The data derive from a study of blood T cells in healthy people across ages. Findings of the study overall: Naive CD4+ cells and diversity were both higher in long-lived donors than in aged donors. As naive T cell percentage varied, TCR beta diversity correlated strongly with it.

Germline V gene lookup returns CDR1 SGHRS and CDR2 YFSETQ. The CDR3 runs 16 residues. The V segment lost 1 base and the J segment 11 bases; nucleotides outside the gene matches: 12. The chain joins TRBV5-1 to TRBJ2-5; 12 nucleotides align to TRBD2. What was sequenced was blood. The TCR originated in a man between 18 and 29 years old in good health. CDR3 DNA sequence: TGCGCCAGCAGCTTGTCACTAGCGGGGGGAAATAATGAGCAGTACTTC. Its protein is CASSLSLAGGNNEQYF.